The 10 T cell receptor beta chains below come from one sample, sequenced in a study of OX40 agonist ivuxolimab in advanced cancers. The protocol was immunoSEQ multiplex PCR, while the TCRdb copy is restricted to in-frame clones and leaves out a portion. Here the sample spans around 130,000 clones, roughly 93% being singletons. The sample consisted of CD4+ or CD8+ T cells sorted from blood, taken in a trial of the OX40 agonist ivuxolimab. All receptors derive from an adult with an advanced solid tumor such as melanoma, head and neck, liver or kidney cancer.

The CDR3 sequence: CASSLRQGLAVGSSYNEQFF. DNA for the CDR3: TGTGCCAGCAGCCTTCGACAGGGACTAGCGGTAGGGAGCTCCTACAATGAGCAGTTCTTC. The chain combines TRBV4-2 with TRBJ2-1, with 11 bases that match TRBD2. The V gene's germline CDR1 is LGHNA and CDR2 YNFKEQ. The CDR3 loop spans 20 amino acids. V was clipped by 4 bases and J by 0 bases; unmatched bases: 14.

This chain joins TRBV30 and TRBJ2-7; 8 bases are a match to TRBD1. The germline V gene encodes CDR1 GTSNPN and CDR2 SVGIG (reference sequence). J gave up 5 bases and V 7 bases, and 4 bases lay outside the gene matches. CDR3 length: 11 amino acids. For the CDR3, the DNA is TGTGCCTCCCAGGGGGCTCACGAGCAGTACTTC. The encoded protein is CASQGAHEQYF.

The chain links TRBV6-1 to TRBJ1-2; D unresolved. The V end lost 2 bases, the J end lost 12 bases, and 13 bases lay between the germline ends. The CDR3 sequence is 12 residues long. Germline CDR1 reads MNHNS; CDR2 reads SASEGT. The CDR3 sequence is CASSERGNHNTF. For the CDR3, the DNA is TGTGCCAGCAGTGAACGAGGGAACCACAACACCTTC.

The chain is built from TRBV2 and TRBJ2-6, with D unresolved. Germline CDR1 SNHLY, CDR2 FYNNEI. V dropped 7 bases and J dropped 0 bases, with 13 bases sitting between them. The CDR3 is 16 amino acids. In DNA form, the CDR3 reads TGTGCCAGCACCGACCGACTCAACTCTGGGGCCAACGTCCTGACTTTC. Translated: CASTDRLNSGANVLTF.

V usage is TRBV7-2 and J usage is TRBJ2-2; D is perhaps TRBD1 (6 bases). CDR1 and CDR2 (germline): SGHTA, FQGNSA. The CDR3 is 14 residues long. V gave up 5 bases and J gave up 4 bases, with 11 bases separating them. Here the CDR3 reads CASSHTGFTGELFF. In DNA form, the CDR3 reads TGTGCCAGCAGCCACACAGGGTTCACCGGGGAGCTGTTTTTT.

The rearrangement joins TRBV15 to TRBJ1-4; a weak D match, TRBD1 (6 bases). The CDR3 is 18 amino acids. Germline CDR1 LNHNV, CDR2 YYDKDF (reference sequence). The ends were cut back, 1 base at V and 0 bases at J, with 15 bases in the middle. CDR3 DNA: TGTGCCACCAGCAGAGCTACAGGGAAGACCCCAACTAATGAAAAACTGTTTTTT. Encoded protein: CATSRATGKTPTNEKLFF.

There are a few counts of this clone. The chain combines TRBV2 with TRBJ1-3; D is uncertain. V was pared by 4 bases and J by 0 bases, with 7 bases between. The CDR3 is made up of 14 amino acids. Germline V CDR1 and CDR2: SNHLY, FYNNEI. CDR3 nucleotides: TGTGCCAGCAGTGGGTTGATCTCTGGAAACACCATATATTTT. Amino acid sequence: CASSGLISGNTIYF.

In this sample, this clone turned up once. Written as DNA, the CDR3 is TGCGCCAGCAGCTTGACGGCGGGGGGCCCGACATCCGGTTTTAAGTTCTTC. Translation gives CASSLTAGGPTSGFKFF. J is TRBJ2-1 and V is TRBV5-1; 8 bases are shared with TRBD2. Trimming cost V 1 base and J 14 bases; bases outside gene matches: 20. The germline CDR1 and CDR2 sequences are SGHRS and YFSETQ. The length of the CDR3 is 17 residues.

This chain connects TRBV11-2 to TRBJ1-3, with D perhaps matching TRBD1 (6 bases). The CDR3 spans 18 residues. CDR1 and CDR2 from the germline V gene are SGHAT and FQNNGV. V lost 5 bases, J lost 5 bases, and 25 bases lay in between. The DNA for the CDR3 is TGTGCCAGCAGCGTGGTGGGGGGGGCCTTTCAGGGTCGAAACACCATATATTTT. As protein: CASSVVGGAFQGRNTIYF.

This clone was seen a single time. The V and J genes are TRBV18 and TRBJ1-5; no clear D gene. There are 15 residues in the CDR3. Trimming cost V 6 bases and J 5 bases, with 17 bases left between them. The germline V gene has CDR1 KGHSH and CDR2 LQKENI. The CDR3 bases are TGTGCCAGCTCCCCCCTTGGAGGACGAGATCAGCCCCAGCATTTT. Translation gives CASSPLGGRDQPQHF.